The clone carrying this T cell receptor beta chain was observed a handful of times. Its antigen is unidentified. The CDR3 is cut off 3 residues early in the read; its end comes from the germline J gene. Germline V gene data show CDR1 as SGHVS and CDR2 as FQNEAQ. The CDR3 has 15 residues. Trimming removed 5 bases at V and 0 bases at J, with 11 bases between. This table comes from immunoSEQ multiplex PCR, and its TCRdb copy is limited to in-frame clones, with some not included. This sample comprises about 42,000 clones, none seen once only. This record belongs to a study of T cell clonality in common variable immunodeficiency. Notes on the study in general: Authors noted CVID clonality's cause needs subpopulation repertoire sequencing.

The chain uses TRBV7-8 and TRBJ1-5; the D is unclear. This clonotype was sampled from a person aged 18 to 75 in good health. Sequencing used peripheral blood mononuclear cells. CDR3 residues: CASSQAGNSNQPQHF. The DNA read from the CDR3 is TGTGCCAGCAGCCAAGCGGGAAATAGCAATCAGCCC.